The 4 T cell receptor beta chains below come from one sample, sequenced in a study of T cells after yellow fever vaccination. Each CDR3 protein gets one entry after TCRdb re-called the 5' RACE reads with MiXCR. This sample has some 340,000 distinct CDR3 sequences; around 11% occur once, and the top ten carry under 4%. This sample comprised CD4+ T cells sorted from PBMCs, obtained 45 days after the yellow fever booster vaccination. The receptors originated from a man between 18 and 29 years old who received the YFV17D yellow fever vaccine.

The chain has TRBV4-3 and TRBJ1-5; TRBD1 is a possible D gene (5 bases). Germline-derived CDR1 and CDR2 are LGHNA and YSLEER. CDR3 size: 14 residues. V was pared by 0 bases and J by 6 bases, with 9 bases between. Here the CDR3 reads CASSQDRGTQPQHF. The CDR3 nucleotides are TGCGCCAGCAGCCAAGACAGAGGGACTCAGCCCCAGCATTTT.

The V and J genes are TRBV2 and TRBJ2-7; D call uncertain. The V and J ends lost 2 bases and 3 bases respectively, with 8 bases between them. This CDR3 has 13 amino acids. Per the germline V gene, CDR1 is SNHLY and CDR2 is FYNNEI. This chain's CDR3 is CASSEQVYYEQYV. The CDR3 DNA reads TGTGCCAGCAGTGAACAGGTTTACTACGAGCAGTACGTC.

Only a few counts were recorded for this clonotype. The rearrangement links TRBV21-1 to TRBJ2-7; TRBD1 reflects the table's D call only, with no check against the DNA. TRBV21-1 is a listed pseudogene. The CDR3 is 12 residues long. CDR3 DNA: TGTGCCAGCAGCAAAGAGAGACAGTGGCAGTACGTC. Its protein is CASSKERQWQYV.

CDR3 sequence: CATSDTSGGNEQFF. The CDR3 nucleotides are TGTGCCACCAGTGATACTAGCGGGGGCAATGAGCAGTTCTTC. This chain uses TRBV24-1 with TRBJ2-1; TRBD2 matches at 11 bases. The CDR3 has 14 amino acids. Germline V CDR1 and CDR2: KGHDR, SFDVKD. J lost 6 bases, V lost 3 bases, and 0 bases had no gene match.